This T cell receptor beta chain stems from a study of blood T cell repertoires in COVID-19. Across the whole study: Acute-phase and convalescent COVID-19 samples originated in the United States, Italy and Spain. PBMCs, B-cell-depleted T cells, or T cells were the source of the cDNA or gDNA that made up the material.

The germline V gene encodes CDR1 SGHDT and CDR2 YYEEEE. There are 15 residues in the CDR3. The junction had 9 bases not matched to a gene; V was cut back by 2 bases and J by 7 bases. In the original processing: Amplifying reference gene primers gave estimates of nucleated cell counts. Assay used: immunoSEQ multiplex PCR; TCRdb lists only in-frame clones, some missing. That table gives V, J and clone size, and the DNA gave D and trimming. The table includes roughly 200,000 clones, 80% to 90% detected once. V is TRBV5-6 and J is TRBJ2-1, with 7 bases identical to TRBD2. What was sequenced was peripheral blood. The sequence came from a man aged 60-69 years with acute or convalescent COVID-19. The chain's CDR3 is CASSFEGRAKNEQFF. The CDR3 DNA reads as TGTGCCAGCAGCTTTGAGGGGAGGGCCAAGAATGAGCAGTTCTTC.